The sequence of this T cell receptor (beta chain) was determined in a study of OX40 agonist ivuxolimab in advanced cancers. The method was immunoSEQ multiplex PCR; TCRdb's version includes in-frame clones alone and lacks a portion of them. Of tens of thousands of clones listed, around 90% are singletons. Findings and limits, study-wide: It was not determined which antigens were specifically recognized by the peripheral T cells that had undergone clonal expansion.

As for this clone: Its antigen is unknown.

Sequences were derived from CD4+ or CD8+ T cells sorted from blood, sampled in a trial of the OX40 agonist ivuxolimab. The sequence was obtained from an adult with an advanced solid tumor such as melanoma, head and neck, liver or kidney cancer.

CDR3 sequence: CASSGIGAFSGNTIYF. The CDR3 region has the DNA TGTGCCAGCAGTGGAATAGGGGCCTTCTCTGGAAACACCATATATTTT. V gene TRBV6-1 combines with J gene TRBJ1-3, with a possible D match to TRBD1 (5 bases). The V gene lost 4 bases and the J gene lost 0 bases, with 13 bases spanning the gap. The CDR3 totals 16 residues. Germline CDR1 is MNHNS and CDR2 is SASEGT.